The clone carrying this TCR beta chain was counted between two and nine times. Its cognate antigen is unknown. These data belong to a study of cytomegalovirus exposure and HLA in healthy donors. Study-wide context: Early released data had about 85 million unique TCRs, all coming from HLA-typed donors. For the roughly 390 genotyped donors, 75% to 90% fell within the Caucasian-associated ancestry cluster.

The study's findings and limits: In an earlier analysis, productive rearrangement rates for most beta V segments clustered near 87% or 30%. For most subjects, TCR beta sequences were reported to predict HLA-A and HLA-B alleles with accuracy.

The PCR was carried out with 60 Vbeta primers and 13 Jbeta primers. Data came from immunoSEQ multiplex PCR; TCRdb stores just in-frame clones and leaves some out. In the table there are under 200,000 clones, around 84% of which are singletons. Germline values: CDR1 MNHEY, CDR2 SMNVEV (reference sequence). The germline V and J ends were trimmed by 4 bases and 3 bases, with 9 bases remaining between them. The CDR3 is 13 residues long. V gene TRBV27 combines with J gene TRBJ1-1; no definite D call. This receptor was obtained from a man aged 50 or older in good health and CMV-seropositive. Sequences were obtained from PBMCs. The CDR3 sequence: CASSSRRYTEAFF. The DNA of the CDR3 is TGTGCCAGCAGTTCCCGCAGGTACACTGAAGCTTTCTTT.